This T cell receptor beta chain is drawn from a study of PD-1 and CTLA-4 blockade in melanoma. The CDR3 is 17 amino acids. From germline, CDR1 is SGHNT and CDR2 YENEEA. Trimming at V came to 3 bases and at J to 4 bases, leaving 6 bases not matched to a gene. TCRdb's copy holds only in-frame clones and misses some; the assay was immunoSEQ multiplex PCR. The sample has about 16,000 clones, 70% seen once; the top ten hold over 12%. The chain employs TRBV11-3 and TRBJ2-3; the match to TRBD2 covers 14 bases. This clonotype was sampled from a human donor with melanoma. The input for sequencing was CD8+ T cells from peripheral blood, taken from a patient given anti-PD-1 treatment. As DNA, the CDR3 is TGTGCCAGCAGCTTGTTGGGACTAGCGGGAGATTCAGATACGCAGTATTTT. This sequence encodes CASSLLGLAGDSDTQYF.